This TCR beta chain comes out of a study of PD-1 blockade in classical Hodgkin lymphoma. Study at large: Patients in the cohort were put on intravenous nivolumab, 3 mg/kg every 2 weeks. Regarding the study as a whole: No one has yet defined what causes the repertoire differences, which may be disease activity or prior therapy. The authors excluded patients who started nivolumab under 1 year after ASCT.

Every single patient, without exception, relapsed after autologous stem cell transplantation, and brentuximab vedotin exposure varied. Responses achieved at best were complete response, partial response or progressive disease. The CDR3 spans 14 residues. Trimming removed 6 bases from V and 7 bases from J, with 15 bases in between. CDR1 and CDR2 (germline): MNHEY, SVGAGI. The repertoire was sequenced with immunoSEQ multiplex PCR; TCRdb's copy has only in-frame clones and lacks some. The sample includes fewer than 15,000 clones, 75% to 90% of them seen just once. In its sample, this clone was seen a few times. Antigen: not known.

The sample here was peripheral blood mononuclear cells (PBMCs), taken at baseline. This chain connects TRBV6-5 to TRBJ1-4; no clear D. This TCR came from a human donor with classical Hodgkin lymphoma. The CDR3: CASRQGFSSEKLFF. For the CDR3, the DNA is TGTGCCAGCAGACAAGGGTTCTCGTCTGAAAAACTGTTTTTT.